This T cell receptor (beta chain) was identified during a study of Ad26.COV2.S vaccination and SARS-CoV-2 variants. The wider study: It was the COV1001 Ad26.COV2.S trial arm that included the donor.

The treatment: around 19 received Ad26.COV2.S at low or high dose, single or two shots; five or six received placebo; per-sample allocation not given. Sample collection was performed on day 63 after the first vaccine or placebo injection. The vaccine delivered Wuhan-strain SARS-CoV-2 spike through an Ad26 vector. In germline, CDR1 is SQVTM, CDR2 ANQGSEA. V was clipped by 5 bases and J by 0 bases, with 13 bases between them. The CDR3 has 14 amino acids. Generated by immunoSEQ multiplex PCR, the TCRdb table keeps only in-frame clones and is missing some. This table has around 300,000 clones, approximately 90% appearing once.

Sample: peripheral blood, taken in a trial of Ad26.COV2.S vaccine versus placebo. V is TRBV29-1 and J is TRBJ1-2; D might be TRBD1 (6 bases). This receptor was taken from a person between 18 and 65 years old who received the Ad26.COV2.S COVID-19 vaccine or a placebo. The CDR3 region has the DNA TGCAGCGTTCAAACTGACAGGACTAACTATGGCTACACCTTC. Translated, it gives CSVQTDRTNYGYTF.